This entry lists 18 T cell receptor beta chains sequenced from one sample in a study of T cells in localized non-small cell lung cancer. Assay used: immunoSEQ multiplex PCR; TCRdb lists only in-frame clones, some missing. The sample holds some 22,000 clones, roughly 87% seen once. Sequenced here: peripheral blood, sampled before any cancer treatment. These receptors originate from a male donor older than 55 with stage I squamous cell lung carcinoma.

The rearrangement joins TRBV5-7 to TRBJ1-2; possibly TRBD1 for D (5 bases). TRBV5-7 is marked as an open reading frame, function uncertain. V was cut by 0 bases and J by 5 bases, with 8 bases left in between. This CDR3 has 13 residues. CDR3 region: CASSLGRGYGYTF. The DNA for the CDR3 is TGTGCCAGCAGCTTGGGACGGGGGTATGGCTACACCTTC.

The chain uses TRBV5-4 and TRBJ2-1; D ambiguous. V was pared by 2 bases and J by 1 base, with 4 bases between. The CDR3 totals 13 residues. The germline gives CDR1 SGHNT, CDR2 YYREEE (reference sequence). The CDR3 protein is CASSFPSYNEQFF. The CDR3 DNA is TGTGCCAGCAGCTTTCCTTCCTACAATGAGCAGTTCTTC.

The gene calls are TRBV6-5 and TRBJ2-1, with 8 bases identical to TRBD1. Per germline, CDR1 MNHEY and CDR2 SVGAGI. J was trimmed by 6 bases and V by 6 bases; bases with no gene match: 10. This CDR3 has 15 residues. CDR3 in DNA: TGTGCCAGCAGGCCGTCCGGGACAGGCGGCAATGAGCAGTTCTTC. This encodes CASRPSGTGGNEQFF.

This clone has a handful of counts. This chain uses TRBV2 with TRBJ1-2; D unresolved. Germline assignment: CDR1 SNHLY and CDR2 FYNNEI. Trimming pared 5 bases from V and 7 bases from J, leaving 14 bases between. The CDR3 consists of 13 residues. CDR3 protein: CASSREGLLGYTF. In nucleotides, the CDR3 is TGTGCCAGCAGTAGGGAAGGGCTACTTGGCTACACCTTC.

V is TRBV7-2 and J is TRBJ2-1; D is perhaps TRBD1 (6 bases). The ends were cut back, 5 bases at V and 6 bases at J, with 11 bases in the middle. The germline CDR1 and CDR2 sequences are SGHTA and FQGNSA. CDR3 length: 13 residues. CDR3 DNA sequence: TGTGCCAGCAGCGTTGACAGGTCCAATGAGCAGTTCTTC. It codes for CASSVDRSNEQFF.

The chain is built from TRBV5-1 and TRBJ2-7; tentative D call: TRBD1 (6 bases). CDR3 length: 13 amino acids. Trimming removed 4 bases at V and 3 bases at J, with 11 bases between. In germline, CDR1 is SGHRS, CDR2 YFSETQ. In DNA form, the CDR3 reads TGCGCCAGCAGCCGAGGACAGATCTACGAGCAGTACTTC. Its translation is CASSRGQIYEQYF.

The chain has TRBV4-3 and TRBJ1-2, with 7 bases fitting TRBD1. Germline CDR1 reads LGHNA; CDR2 reads YSLEER. The CDR3 runs 14 residues. Trimming removed 5 bases from V and 5 bases from J; junction bases left unmatched: 8. DNA for the CDR3: TGCGCCAGCAGCGGAACCACAGGGGAGTATGGCTACACCTTC. It is translated as CASSGTTGEYGYTF.

The CDR3 coding sequence is TGTGCCAGCAGCCTAGGGGCTAGCGGCATTAGCACAGATACGCAGTATTTT. Translation gives CASSLGASGISTDTQYF. The rearrangement uses TRBV9 and TRBJ2-3; 7 nucleotides match TRBD2. Germline CDR1 and CDR2: SGDLS and YYNGEE. This CDR3 comprises 17 residues. V lost 4 bases and J lost 0; bases outside the gene matches: 11.

In its sample, this clone was seen once. DNA for the CDR3: TGTGCCAGCAGCACCTACACCGGGGAGCTGTTTTTT. It encodes CASSTYTGELFF. The rearrangement joins TRBV7-3 to TRBJ2-2; D remains ambiguous. The CDR3 runs 12 residues. Germline assignment: CDR1 SGHTA and CDR2 FQGTGA. Deletions cut 5 bases from V and 3 bases from J, with 4 bases between.

This rearrangement joins TRBV11-2 to TRBJ1-6; weak D call: TRBD1 (6 bases). CDR3 length equals 15 residues. Germline lookup yields CDR1 SGHAT and CDR2 FQNNGV. The V and J ends lost 4 bases and 9 bases respectively, with 16 bases between them. The CDR3 is CASSSSGGSFSPLHF. The CDR3 DNA follows: TGTGCCAGCAGCTCGTCCGGGGGCAGTTTTTCACCCCTCCACTTT.

The chain employs TRBV7-8 and TRBJ2-3; unclear D gene. V lost 6 bases and J 0 bases, leaving 13 bases between the germline ends. Per germline, CDR1 SGHVS and CDR2 FQNEAQ. This CDR3 is built from 15 residues. The CDR3: CASSPRNPSTDTQYF. The CDR3 bases are TGTGCCAGCAGTCCTAGGAATCCTAGCACAGATACGCAGTATTTT.

V gene TRBV7-2 combines with J gene TRBJ2-5; 10 nucleotides align to TRBD2. The CDR3 consists of 16 residues. The junction had 8 bases not matched to a gene; V was cut back by 1 base and J by 6 bases. Germline V gene lookup returns CDR1 SGHTA and CDR2 FQGNSA. The CDR3 here is CASSLDALAGVKTQYF. CDR3 coding DNA: TGTGCCAGCAGCTTAGATGCTCTAGCGGGGGTGAAGACCCAGTACTTC.

The chain combines TRBV18 with TRBJ2-3; tentative D call: TRBD1 (5 bases). V was trimmed by 2 bases and J by 3 bases, leaving 6 bases between them. Germline V lookup: CDR1 KGHSH, CDR2 LQKENI. The CDR3 runs 13 residues. The CDR3 protein is CASSPRQTDTQYF. CDR3 DNA sequence: TGTGCCAGCTCACCAAGACAGACAGATACGCAGTATTTT.

J is TRBJ2-5 and V is TRBV5-4; weak D call: TRBD2 (7 bases). V gave up 3 bases and J gave up 5 bases, with 14 bases separating them. CDR3 size: 14 residues. Germline V CDR1 and CDR2: SGHNT, YYREEE (reference sequence). In DNA, the CDR3 is TGTGCCAGCAGCTCAGATCGGGGGGCGGAGACCCAGTACTTC. Its protein product is CASSSDRGAETQYF.

V and J are TRBV11-2 and TRBJ2-3, with TRBD1 as a possible D gene (5 bases). CDR1 is SGHAT, CDR2 FQNNGV, per germline. Trimming removed 2 bases from V and 6 bases from J, with 15 bases in between. This CDR3 region has 15 residues. CDR3 region: CASSLSSGIGDTQYF. The CDR3 DNA is TGTGCCAGCAGCTTATCTTCAGGGATCGGGGATACGCAGTATTTT. Full variable domain (missing parts from reference TRBV11-2 and TRBJ2-3): EAGVAQSPRYKIIEKRQSVAFWCNPISGHATLYWYQQILGQGPKLLIQFQNNGVVDDSQLPKDRFSAERLKGVDSTLKIQPAKLEDSAVYLCASSLSSGIGDTQYFGPGTRLTVL.

The V call is TRBV6-6, the J call TRBJ2-3, with D unresolved. The V gene's germline CDR1 is MNHNY and CDR2 SVGAGI (reference sequence). Trimming took 8 bases from V and 0 from J, leaving 6 bases between them. This CDR3 is 12 amino acids long. CDR3 in amino acids: CASGLSTDTQYF. In DNA form, the CDR3 reads TGTGCCAGCGGGCTTAGCACAGATACGCAGTATTTT.

The CDR3 loop reads CASSLPGTDNSPLHF. The CDR3, as DNA: TGTGCCAGCAGCTTGCCCGGGACGGATAATTCACCCCTCCACTTT. The chain recombines TRBV7-3 with TRBJ1-6, with D perhaps matching TRBD1 (5 bases). Germline V gene sequence: CDR1 SGHTA, CDR2 FQGTGA. The CDR3 contains 15 residues. Trimming pared 3 bases from V and 5 bases from J, leaving 11 bases between.

The sample holds a few counts of this clone. CDR3 nucleotide sequence: TGTGCCAGCAGCCCACGGACAGGGTCGAACACTGAAGCTTTCTTT. It encodes CASSPRTGSNTEAFF. The J gene is TRBJ1-1, the V gene TRBV7-2; 8 bases map to TRBD1. The V and J ends lost 5 bases and 1 base, in that order; junction bases with no gene match: 6. The CDR3 is made up of 15 amino acids. In germline, CDR1 is SGHTA, CDR2 FQGNSA.